This T cell receptor (beta chain) was sequenced in a study of Ad26.COV2.S vaccination and SARS-CoV-2 variants. Overall study: Intramuscular Ad26.COV2.S doses were given once or twice, 56 days apart.

Treatment denoted: some 19 received Ad26.COV2.S at low or high dose, single or two shots; about 5 received placebo; per-sample allocation not given. Specimen acquisition occurred on day 63 following the initial vaccine or placebo injection. Some clones are missing from TCRdb's copy, which holds only in-frame ones; the method was immunoSEQ multiplex PCR. The sample lists 380,000 or so clones, about 89% occurring once. This clonotype was obtained from a person between 18 and 65 years old who received the Ad26.COV2.S COVID-19 vaccine or a placebo. Material: peripheral blood, obtained in a trial of Ad26.COV2.S vaccine versus placebo.

The CDR3: CASSLWGLNTGELFF. The CDR3 DNA sequence: TGTGCCAGCAGCTTATGGGGGTTGAACACCGGGGAGCTGTTTTTT. The rearrangement uses TRBV7-2 and TRBJ2-2, with D possibly called TRBD1 or TRBD2 (5 bases each). The CDR3 totals 15 residues. CDR1 is SGHTA and CDR2 is FQGNSA in the germline V gene. Trimming cost V 2 bases and J 1 base, with 8 bases left between them.